This T cell receptor beta chain appears in the sequencing data of a study of cytomegalovirus exposure and HLA in healthy donors (dated by TCRdb to the late 2010s). In the study overall: An earlier analysis of several hundred of the donors reported 250 to 350 Gb of sequence data and around 110 million unique TCR beta sequences from 150 million to 200 million T cells. An early release that covered 500 to 800 HLA-typed donors contained approximately 320 gigabases of sequencing data and tens of millions of unique TCR sequences. Among the roughly 400 genotyped donors, approximately 82% belonged to the genetic ancestry cluster associated with self-reported Caucasian donors. The study was designed to test whether signatures of past pathogen exposure could be identified by cataloging public T cell receptors. The study used immunosequencing to profile the T cell repertoires of approximately 690 subjects and linked those repertoires to cytomegalovirus serostatus. Along with the approximately 700-subject first cohort, a separate validation cohort of over a hundred different subjects was used. The study combined high-throughput TCR immunosequencing, statistical association of individual TCRs with disease status, and machine learning to predict cytomegalovirus infection status. To study patterns of TCR occurrence, a later analysis re-analyzed previously published TCR beta repertoires from 666 donors and added high-resolution HLA genotyping. Rather than drawing on any new phenotypic data, the later analysis identified candidate immune exposures from TCR beta sequences and the way those sequences occurred across donors. An earlier analysis of around 540 of the donors applied high-throughput TCR beta sequencing to assess whether each TCR beta V gene segment acted as functional or pseudogenic. Alongside the repertoire data, information on donor age, sex, ethnicity and CMV serostatus was compiled. Genome-wide SNP genotypes for about 65% of the roughly 700 donors were used in a later genetic analysis, which treated that subset as a discovery cohort. Every repertoire in the discovery cohort had been generated on one and the same sequencing platform. Class I and class II HLA loci were covered by the typing at four-digit resolution. Typing coverage varied by locus: roughly 629-630 donors for A, B, C, DRB1 and DQB1; 522 for DQA1; over 600 for DPA1; roughly 450 for DPB1. A handful of DR-DQ haplotypes were handled as single units for association and clustering because linkage in the cohort was strong. Among a few hundred genotyped donors of the cohort, an average of roughly 240,000 unique TCR beta nucleotide sequences were sequenced per donor, roughly 20% of them non-productive. The research as a whole found: Linkage disequilibrium might explain the correlated functional status among segregating V segments, but an unknown experimental factor could not be excluded. Compared with the approximately 600-donor mean, donors in an Asian-associated ancestry cluster had fewer N-insertions in productive TCRs, according to a later genetic analysis. Several of the top co-occurrence clusters appeared to be linked to parvovirus B19, influenza, CMV and Epstein-Barr virus, according to a later analysis. In a later analysis, 15,000 to 20,000 TCR beta sequences were associated with specific HLA alleles at a false discovery rate of 0.05. A later analysis found that most CMV-associated TCR beta chains appeared HLA-restricted, with HLA associations seemingly driven largely by CMV exposure. In a later analysis, HLA-associated TCR beta chains were found to be more clonally expanded and to have lower generation probabilities than equally common non-associated chains. About 15 rarely observed V segments, including chromosome 9 orphons, were excluded from the earlier analysis of approximately 500 of the donors because counts were too low. While some public TCRs were present in many individuals, most TCR sequences turned up only very rarely across donors. It was suggested by the authors that the approach could potentially be generalized to other disease states and immunological phenotypes. An earlier analysis of approximately 540 of the donors showed that most TCR beta V segments appeared in productive rearrangements either about 87% or about 30% of the time, which broadly matched IMGT annotations. The cohort was sequenced for TCR beta chains only, and without alpha or paired-chain data the features that could be detected were limited. According to a later analysis, TCR association rates differed among HLA loci, with DRB1 alleles showing the most associated TCRs and HLA-C alleles showing the fewest. The classifier was reported to diagnose cytomegalovirus status with high specificity and sensitivity in both the original cohort and the validation cohort. The presence/absence analyses assumed that sequencing depth was roughly uniform across donors, and that assumption may not be true. In vitro tests confirmed that a few of the cytomegalovirus-associated TCR beta chains recognize cytomegalovirus antigens. Because HLA typing was unavailable for some donors at each locus, only the typed subset was used in association tests. An association between a missense DCLRE1C variant and V-gene and J-gene trimming of TCR beta chains was found in a later genetic analysis and replicated in an independent cohort. A group of highly shared sequence variants was considered likely to be a technical artifact of the sequencing pipeline. When HLA alleles, especially DR and DQ, strongly co-occurred, TCR associations were difficult to assign to individual alleles. A further reported finding was that TCR beta sequences accurately predicted the HLA-A and HLA-B alleles for most subjects in the first cohort. CMV serostatus was the only immune exposure information available for the cohort. Because the 87-base-pair reads could not distinguish some IMGT-functional V segments, including TRBV6-2 and TRBV6-3, those segments were excluded. A total of 150 or so TCR beta chains were listed by the study as associated with cytomegalovirus.

Receptors were amplified or captured by the immunoSEQ multiplex PCR assay. A mixture of 60 forward primers for TCR Vbeta segments and 13 reverse primers for TCR Jbeta segments was used in the multiplex PCR. A multiplex PCR assay on genomic DNA amplified the CDR3 region of rearranged TCR beta genes. The amplified TCR beta libraries were sequenced on the Illumina HiSeq System as 87-base-pair reads. In the original analysis: Across the 640 or so repertoires, a later analysis counted approximately 75 million unique TCR beta chains, some 11 million of which were shared by at least two donors. Raw reads were error-corrected and collapsed into unique sequences with a nearest-neighbor algorithm that merged closely related sequences to remove PCR and sequencing errors. Alignment of CDR3 sequences to IMGT reference sequences was used to assign V, D and J gene segments. Each retained sequence needed at least a six-nucleotide match to both a V gene segment and a J gene segment. Rearrangements were classified as productive when the CDR3 lacked stop codons and remained in frame with V and J, and all other rearrangements were classified as non-productive. CDR3 was defined by IMGT convention, running from the second conserved V-encoded cysteine to the conserved J-encoded phenylalanine. The earlier analysis of some 550 of the donors excluded any sequence lacking an unambiguous match to a single V gene segment. An earlier analysis of about 590 of the donors classified V segments as functional when productive rearrangements were above 56.7% and as segregating when the standard deviation between donors was above 5%. A statistical classification framework was built to diagnose cytomegalovirus status from the catalog of TCR beta chain sequences. A later analysis assigned V and J genes by comparing TCR nucleotide sequences with IMGT/GENE-DB human TR gene sequences. Using the TCRdist pipeline, a later analysis assigned CDR3 sequences along with most-parsimonious VDJ recombination scenarios. In a later analysis, each TCR beta chain was defined by its CDR3 amino acid sequence together with its V-gene family, and reads without a unique V-gene family were excluded. As a way to deal with suspected cross-contamination and a sequencing artifact, a later analysis dropped 592 nucleotide sequences that were highly shared and had low generation probability. In a later analysis, a clonal expansion index for each public chain was calculated from normalized within-repertoire ranks of inferred template counts. In a later analysis, generation probabilities were computed with a VDJ recombination model fitted to out-of-frame rearrangements, and the resulting probabilities were checked against IGoR. Hypergeometric tests were used in a later analysis to score TCR-TCR, TCR-HLA and TCR-CMV co-occurrence, with a repertoire-size bias correction applied to the TCR pairs. In a later analysis, false discovery rates were estimated by permuting HLA or CMV assignments 20 times. In a later analysis, co-occurring TCRs were grouped with DBSCAN, and TCRdist sequence similarity was added when clustering was performed within HLA-allele-positive subsets. Repertoires with fewer than 30,000 or more than 120,000 public chains, plus five repertoires with anomalous nucleotide sharing, were excluded from co-occurrence clustering. TCRdb re-hosts the immuneACCESS table, in-frame sequences only. Its copies lack some clones; in the studies checked, an unresolved V gene accounts for under half of them, and the cause for the rest is not known. V, J and clone size are taken as reported in that table, and D and trimming were inferred from the DNA itself. This sample lists around 190,000 clones; around 77% were detected once. Together, the top ten hold roughly 3% of the sample.

In total, 600 or so healthy bone marrow donors made up the cohort. Cohort members were all nominally healthy when sampled, although unrecorded immune exposures were likely present. The donor tested CMV seronegative, placing the donor among the 350 to 400 seronegative members of the cohort. A peripheral blood sample was provided by each donor, and peripheral blood mononuclear cells were used for TCR beta sequencing. The Qiagen DNeasy Blood Extraction Kit was used to extract genomic DNA from the blood cell samples. About this clone: Its antigen target is currently unknown. Nothing much larger sits one base from this clone, and base qualities are not available.

Including cysteine and phenylalanine, the CDR3 has 15 amino acids. Here the CDR3 DNA is all that survives: 45 bases in frame from base 1. Germline trimming amounts to 0 bases on V and 7 bases on J, with 6 as the count of junction bases outside the gene matches. The germline V gene supplies CDR1 SGHRS and CDR2 YFSETQ. This clonotype was sampled from a woman aged 25 to 45 in good health and CMV-seronegative. Rearrangement joined TRBV5-1 to TRBJ1-5, and 8 bases in between align with TRBD1. The sequencing sample was made of PBMCs. The base sequence is TGCGCCAGCAGCTTGGGGTCAGGGGGCGACCAGCCCCAGCATTTT. This codes for CASSLGSGGDQPQHF.